This TCR beta chain was sequenced during a study of T cell repertoires in cytomegalovirus infection. Looking at the study overall: Through public TCR beta signatures, both CMV infection and matching HLA type were indicated.

This clonotype was detected many times. One entry per CDR3 protein results from TCRdb running MiXCR on the reads. The repertoire holds around 530,000 distinct CDR3 sequences, with 16% as singletons. The CDR3 has 11 amino acids. Germline CDR1 SEHNR, CDR2 FQNEAQ (reference sequence). V was trimmed by 3 bases and J by 15 bases, leaving 9 bases between them. The sample taken for sequencing was CD8+ T cells from PBMCs. J is TRBJ1-6 and V is TRBV7-9; D is uncertain. This clonotype originated in a human donor in good health (CMV status not recorded). Some clones in this sample may be carry-over from other donors' samples. The CDR3 region has the DNA TGTGCCAGCAGCTTGTCTGAAGGCCTCCACTTT. It codes for CASSLSEGLHF.